Shown below are 12 T cell receptor beta chains from a single sample sequenced in a study of beta chain features in type 1 diabetes. Reverse transcribing all isolated RNA meant expressed TCRB transcripts were sequenced. Clones were sequenced by immunoSEQ multiplex PCR, and TCRdb holds only the in-frame ones, with some missing. Of 130,000 to 150,000 clones in the sample, roughly 48% were seen once. Sequenced sample: Tregs from blood. Every receptor here comes from a man between 18 and 35 years old in good health.

This rearrangement joins TRBV7-9 to TRBJ2-7; TRBD2 matches 11 bases. This CDR3 is 18 amino acids long. Trimming cost V 3 bases and J 2 bases; bases outside gene matches: 12. Germline loops: CDR1 SEHNR, CDR2 FQNEAQ (reference sequence). The CDR3 reads CASSFSGLAVSGAYEQYF. The CDR3, as DNA: TGTGCCAGCAGCTTTTCGGGACTAGCGGTCTCGGGGGCCTACGAGCAGTACTTC.

The chain has TRBV11-3 and TRBJ2-5; TRBD1 might be the D (5 bases). This CDR3 comprises 13 residues. Trimming removed 3 bases from V and 7 bases from J, with 12 bases in between. Germline CDR1 is SGHNT and CDR2 is YENEEA. The CDR3 protein is CASSFFQGGTQYF. The DNA of the CDR3 is TGTGCCAGCAGCTTTTTCCAGGGTGGGACCCAGTACTTC.

The sample holds a few counts of this clone. The chain links TRBV7-2 to TRBJ1-3; D unclear. This CDR3 region has 17 residues. In germline, CDR1 is SGHTA, CDR2 FQGNSA. With 1 base removed from V and 0 bases from J, the gap between germline ends came to 13 bases. CDR3 DNA: TGTGCCAGCAGCTTAGTCTGGGGAGCCCACTCTGGAAACACCATATATTTT. Translated, it gives CASSLVWGAHSGNTIYF.

This clone was seen a handful of times. This sequence joins TRBV10-3 and TRBJ2-1, with TRBD1 identical over 7 bases. The junction had 9 bases not matched to a gene; V was cut back by 4 bases and J by 0 bases. This CDR3 contains 17 residues. CDR1 and CDR2 from the germline V gene are ENHRY and SYGVKD. CDR3 nucleotide sequence: TGTGCCATCAGTGCGCGTACAGGGGCGATCTCCTACAATGAGCAGTTCTTC. Protein sequence: CAISARTGAISYNEQFF.

The chain links TRBV9 to TRBJ2-6; 7 positions match TRBD1. Per the germline V gene, CDR1 is SGDLS and CDR2 is YYNGEE. This CDR3 has 19 amino acids. The J segment lost 4 bases and the V segment lost 0 bases, leaving 13 bases of the junction unmatched. The CDR3 DNA reads as TGTGCCAGCAGCGTAGTCCCCTTAAACACAGGGGCCGGGGCCAACGTCCTGACTTTC. Its protein is CASSVVPLNTGAGANVLTF.

The chain combines TRBV10-3 with TRBJ2-1, with unresolved D. Germline-derived CDR1 and CDR2 are ENHRY and SYGVKD. The V end lost 1 base, the J end lost 10 bases, and 14 bases lay between the germline ends. CDR3 length equals 14 residues. The chain's CDR3 is CAISEYSPSLEQFF. The CDR3 DNA follows: TGTGCCATCAGTGAGTACAGTCCCTCTCTGGAGCAGTTCTTC.

The V gene is TRBV7-9, the J gene TRBJ1-2; 9 bases line up with TRBD1. CDR1 and CDR2 (germline): SEHNR, FQNEAQ (reference sequence). This CDR3 contains 15 residues. The junction had 11 bases not matched to a gene; V was cut back by 4 bases and J by 8 bases. The CDR3 region has the DNA TGTGCCAGCAGCTCCCCCAGGGACAGGGTAGGAGGCTACACCTTC. Its protein product is CASSSPRDRVGGYTF. The full variable domain, completed using reference TRBV7-9 and TRBJ1-2, is DTGVSQNPRHKITKRGQNVTFRCDPISEHNRLYWYRQTLGQGPEFLTYFQNEAQLEKSRLLSDRFSAERPKGSFSTLEIQRTEQGDSAMYLCASSSPRDRVGGYTFGSGTRLTVV.

This clone was seen only a few times. The chain is built from TRBV27 and TRBJ2-3; D is possibly TRBD2 (6 bases). V dropped 5 bases and J dropped 5 bases, with 11 bases sitting between them. Per germline, CDR1 MNHEY and CDR2 SMNVEV (reference sequence). This CDR3 has 13 amino acids. Here the CDR3 reads CASSPFSGDTQYF. CDR3 DNA sequence: TGTGCCAGCAGTCCCTTTAGCGGAGATACGCAGTATTTT.

The V and J genes are TRBV5-6 and TRBJ2-3; 9 bases map to TRBD2. Germline V lookup: CDR1 SGHDT, CDR2 YYEEEE. J was trimmed by 5 bases and V by 5 bases; bases with no gene match: 6. The CDR3 totals 14 residues. CDR3 sequence (DNA): TGTGCCAGCAGTAGGCTAGCGGGGAAAGATACGCAGTATTTT. It encodes CASSRLAGKDTQYF.

In its sample, this clone was seen a few times. This rearrangement joins TRBV5-1 to TRBJ2-5, with TRBD2 identical over 8 bases. The end of the DNA fits TRBJ2-7 better, so the J call may be wrong. CDR3 length equals 16 residues. Germline assignment: CDR1 SGHRS and CDR2 YFSETQ. CDR3 sequence reads: CASSLNALSGNYEQYF. The CDR3 DNA sequence: TGCGCCAGCAGCTTGAATGCCCTTAGCGGGAACTACGAGCAGTACTTC.

This clone was observed a handful of times. The V call is TRBV7-2, the J call TRBJ1-1; D might be TRBD1 (5 bases). The CDR3 totals 14 residues. V dropped 5 bases and J dropped 11 bases, with 21 bases sitting between them. CDR1 is SGHTA and CDR2 is FQGNSA in the germline V gene. CDR3 nucleotides: TGTGCCAGCAGCCCGAGAGGATGGGGCCTTTATGCTTTCTTT. Translating gives CASSPRGWGLYAFF.

The rearrangement uses TRBV5-4 and TRBJ2-1, with 9 bases matching TRBD1. CDR1 is SGHNT, CDR2 YYREEE, per germline (reference sequence). The junction had 9 bases not matched to a gene; V was cut back by 4 bases and J by 10 bases. The CDR3 loop spans 14 amino acids. This CDR3 reads CASSTLTGGLEQFF. The CDR3 nucleotides read TGTGCCAGCAGCACCCTAACAGGGGGCTTAGAGCAGTTCTTC.